These 11 T cell receptor beta chains originate from one sample sequenced in a study of CD8 T cells in Susac syndrome. Random hexamers were used to reverse transcribe the RNA input (about 0.45 to 1 ug). TCRdb fed the immunoSEQ multiplex PCR reads into MiXCR, producing one record per CDR3 protein. The sample contains 150,000 to 200,000 distinct CDR3 sequences, less than 95% of which appear only once. The sequenced material came from CD4+ T cells from PBMCs. All receptors come from a human donor in good health.

Only one count was recorded for this clonotype. The J gene is TRBJ1-2, the V gene TRBV27; no firm D call. Trimming removed 1 base at V and 11 bases at J, with 5 bases between. This CDR3 spans 10 amino acids. Germline V gene data show CDR1 as MNHEY and CDR2 as SMNVEV (reference sequence). Written as DNA, the CDR3 is TGTGCCAGCAGTTTATGTATGTACACCTTC. Translation: CASSLCMYTF.

This rearrangement joins TRBV7-9 to TRBJ1-1; 7 bases are shared with TRBD1. Germline trimming cut 3 bases from V and 3 bases from J; bases unmatched to any gene: 1. CDR3 length: 13 amino acids. CDR1 and CDR2 (germline): SEHNR, FQNEAQ (reference sequence). CDR3 nucleotides: TGTGCCAGCAGCTTTACAGGGGACACTGAAGCTTTCTTT. Its protein is CASSFTGDTEAFF.

This clonotype was counted a single time. The chain has TRBV12-3 or TRBV12-4 and TRBJ1-5; TRBD1 is a possible D gene (5 bases). The CDR3 loop spans 16 amino acids. Trimming pared 5 bases from V and 1 base from J, leaving 15 bases between. The CDR3 sequence is CASSPRWGVSNQPQHF. CDR3 DNA: TGTGCCAGCAGTCCCCGTTGGGGGGTGAGCAATCAGCCCCAGCATTTT.

The chain recombines TRBV20-1 with TRBJ2-7, with 8 bases identical to TRBD2. The CDR3 spans 14 residues. Losses at the gene ends were 5 bases for V and 1 base for J; bases not matched to a gene: 7. CDR1 is DFQATT and CDR2 is SNEGSKA in the germline V gene (reference sequence). CDR3 DNA: TGCAGTGCTTACGGGGGGGACCCTTCCTACGAGCAGTACTTC. Protein sequence: CSAYGGDPSYEQYF.

A single count supports this clonotype. CDR3 nucleotides: TGCAGTGCTAGGGCGGCGGGACGGAGAACTGAAGCTTTCTTT. This sequence encodes CSARAAGRRTEAFF. The chain has TRBV20-1 and TRBJ1-1; possible D gene TRBD1, 5 bases. Trimming cost V 3 bases and J 5 bases, with 16 bases left between them. CDR1 and CDR2 (germline): DFQATT, SNEGSKA (reference sequence). There are 14 residues in the CDR3.

The J gene is TRBJ1-2, the V gene TRBV7-9; the D is unclear. Trimming stripped 5 bases from V and 13 bases from J, with 17 bases between. CDR1 and CDR2 (germline): SEHNR, FQNEAQ (reference sequence). The CDR3 has 12 amino acids. CDR3 in amino acids: CASSLASTPSTF. The CDR3 DNA is TGTGCCAGCAGCCTCGCATCCACTCCTAGCACCTTC.

The chain joins TRBV20-1 to TRBJ2-2; perhaps TRBD2 as D (5 bases). The CDR3 sequence is 13 residues long. V was pared by 3 bases and J by 7 bases, with 12 bases between. From germline, CDR1 is DFQATT and CDR2 SNEGSKA (reference sequence). CDR3 sequence (DNA): TGCAGTGCTAGTTCGGGGATAGTCGGGGAGCTGTTTTTT. This encodes CSASSGIVGELFF.

In its sample, this clonotype was seen once. The chain employs TRBV29-1 and TRBJ1-1, with D uncertain. The CDR3 covers 14 residues. CDR1 and CDR2 from the germline V gene are SQVTM and ANQGSEA. Trimming removed 4 bases from V and 4 bases from J, with 16 bases in between. The CDR3 loop is CSVGPGGFVTEAFF. CDR3 nucleotides: TGCAGCGTTGGACCTGGCGGTTTCGTCACTGAAGCTTTCTTT.

This clonotype came up once. The chain recombines TRBV20-1 with TRBJ1-1; TRBD1 might be the D (5 bases). Germline values: CDR1 DFQATT, CDR2 SNEGSKA (reference sequence). Trimming removed 0 bases at V and 4 bases at J, with 18 bases between. The length of the CDR3 is 16 residues. CDR3 DNA: TGCAGTGCTAGAGATCGAGGGACCGCCTTGAGCACTGAAGCTTTCTTT. It specifies CSARDRGTALSTEAFF.

The chain recombines TRBV3-1 with TRBJ1-5; the match to TRBD1 covers 8 bases. The germline CDR1 and CDR2 sequences are LGHDT and YNNKEL (reference sequence). V shed 0 bases and J 4 bases; nucleotides not matched to a gene: 8. CDR3 size: 17 residues. CDR3 sequence reads: CASSQDLGTGGNQPQHF. The CDR3 bases are TGTGCCAGCAGCCAAGATTTAGGGACAGGAGGGAATCAGCCCCAGCATTTT.

V usage is TRBV20-1 and J usage is TRBJ1-2, with a tentative D call TRBD1 (6 bases). Germline V gene sequence: CDR1 DFQATT, CDR2 SNEGSKA (reference sequence). This CDR3 has 12 residues. The V gene lost 6 bases and the J gene lost 8 bases, with 16 bases spanning the gap. The CDR3 region has the DNA TGCAGTGCGATGTCGACAGGCCCAGGCTACACCTTC. The encoded protein is CSAMSTGPGYTF.